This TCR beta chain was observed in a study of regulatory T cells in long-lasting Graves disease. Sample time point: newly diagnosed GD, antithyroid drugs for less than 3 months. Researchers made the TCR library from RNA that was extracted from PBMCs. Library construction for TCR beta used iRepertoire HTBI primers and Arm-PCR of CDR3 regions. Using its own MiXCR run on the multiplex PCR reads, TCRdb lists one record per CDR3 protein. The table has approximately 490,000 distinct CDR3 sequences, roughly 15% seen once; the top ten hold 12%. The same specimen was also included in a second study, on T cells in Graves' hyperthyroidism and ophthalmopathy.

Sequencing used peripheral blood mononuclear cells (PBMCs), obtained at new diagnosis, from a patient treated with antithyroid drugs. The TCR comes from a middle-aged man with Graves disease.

The DNA for the CDR3 is TGTGCCAGTAGTATAGCACGGGGCGAGCAGTACTTC. This codes for CASSIARGEQYF. The chain is built from TRBV19 and TRBJ2-7; a weak D match, TRBD2 (5 bases). The V gene lost 1 base and the J gene lost 6 bases, with 7 bases spanning the gap. CDR3 length equals 12 residues. Germline lookup yields CDR1 LNHDA and CDR2 SQIVND (reference sequence). The complete variable domain, with remaining parts taken from reference TRBV19 and TRBJ2-7, reads DGGITQSPKYLFRKEGQNVTLSCEQNLNHDAMYWYRQDPGQGLRLIYYSQIVNDFQKGDIAEGYSVSREKKESFPLTVTSAQKNPTAFYLCASSIARGEQYFGPGTRLTVT.